This entry lists 17 T cell receptor beta chains sequenced from one sample in a study of OX40 agonist ivuxolimab in advanced cancers. The table came from immunoSEQ multiplex PCR; TCRdb's copy has only in-frame clones and leaves some out. This table has some 70,000 clones, 91% appearing once. The sequencing used CD4+ or CD8+ T cells sorted from blood, collected in a trial of the OX40 agonist ivuxolimab. These receptors were obtained from an adult with an advanced solid tumor such as melanoma, head and neck, liver or kidney cancer.

This rearrangement joins TRBV30 to TRBJ1-1, with 7 bases aligning to TRBD1. Germline CDR1 is GTSNPN and CDR2 is SVGIG (reference sequence). With 5 bases clipped from V and 4 bases from J, the junction kept 7 bases outside the gene matches. The CDR3 length is 13 residues. The DNA for the CDR3 is TGTGCCTGGGGCAGGGGGGGAGCCACTGAAGCTTTCTTT. Its protein is CAWGRGGATEAFF.

The chain is built from TRBV11-3 and TRBJ2-1; 7 nucleotides agree with TRBD2. The CDR3 contains 14 residues. Per germline, CDR1 SGHNT and CDR2 YENEEA. The V gene end was trimmed by 5 bases and the J gene end by 3 bases; junction bases not matched to a gene: 4. CDR3 residues: CASSLRGVYNEQFF. The CDR3 DNA is TGTGCCAGCAGCCTTCGGGGGGTCTACAATGAGCAGTTCTTC.

The gene calls are TRBV10-3 and TRBJ2-7; D gene ambiguous. CDR3 length: 14 amino acids. The germline V and J ends were trimmed by 3 bases and 3 bases, with 12 bases remaining between them. Germline V gene data show CDR1 as ENHRY and CDR2 as SYGVKD. The CDR3 is CAISDSGPVYEQYF. CDR3 DNA sequence: TGTGCCATCAGTGACTCTGGACCAGTCTACGAGCAGTACTTC.

The chain links TRBV19 to TRBJ1-1; D might be TRBD1 (6 bases). The V gene lost 0 bases and the J gene lost 0 bases, with 14 bases spanning the gap. The CDR3 has 17 amino acids. In germline, CDR1 is LNHDA, CDR2 SQIVND (reference sequence). Written as DNA, the CDR3 is TGTGCCAGTAGTATAGATGGCAGGGGAAGAATGAACACTGAAGCTTTCTTT. As protein: CASSIDGRGRMNTEAFF.

In this sample, this clone turned up once. This sequence joins TRBV5-1 and TRBJ1-4; D unclear. The CDR3 runs to 14 residues. Trimming left V 1 base short and J 3 bases short, with 7 bases between. Germline V gives CDR1 SGHRS, CDR2 YFSETQ. The CDR3 region is CASSLWQANEKLFF. CDR3 coding DNA: TGCGCCAGCAGCTTGTGGCAAGCTAATGAAAAACTGTTTTTT.

This chain links TRBV7-2 with TRBJ1-1; D not resolved. Germline CDR1 reads SGHTA; CDR2 reads FQGNSA. This CDR3 spans 13 amino acids. V lost 5 bases and J lost 1, with 8 bases in between. CDR3 loop: CASSLMGNTEAFF. The CDR3 coding sequence is TGTGCCAGCAGCCTTATGGGGAACACTGAAGCTTTCTTT.

This rearrangement joins TRBV5-8 to TRBJ2-1; D ambiguous. The V gene's germline CDR1 is SGHTS and CDR2 YDEGEE. V gave up 0 bases and J gave up 5 bases, with 12 bases separating them. This CDR3 region has 15 residues. The CDR3 loop is CASSLGAGDNNEQFF. In DNA, the CDR3 is TGTGCCAGCAGCTTGGGGGCCGGAGACAACAATGAGCAGTTCTTC. The full variable domain, its missing parts supplied by reference TRBV5-8 and TRBJ2-1, is EAGVTQSPTHLIKTRGQQATLRCSPISGHTSVYWYQQALGLGLQFLLWYDEGEERNRGNFPPRFSGRQFPNYSSELNVNALELEDSALYLCASSLGAGDNNEQFFGPGTRLTVL.

This sequence joins TRBV21-1 and TRBJ2-2; the table names TRBD2, a call not compared with the DNA. TRBV21-1 is a pseudogene. CDR3 size: 15 residues. The CDR3 coding sequence is TGTGCCAGCAGCAAAGGGAGGCTAGAGGCCGGGGAGCTGTTTTTT. It specifies CASSKGRLEAGELFF.

The chain has TRBV19 and TRBJ1-3; D perhaps matches TRBD1 (5 bases). Germline CDR1 and CDR2: LNHDA and SQIVND (reference sequence). This CDR3 comprises 16 residues. With 3 bases removed from V and 0 bases from J, the gap between germline ends came to 12 bases. CDR3: CASSITGPYSGNTIYF. In DNA form, the CDR3 reads TGTGCCAGTAGTATTACGGGGCCCTACTCTGGAAACACCATATATTTT.

This clone was picked up a small number of times. V usage is TRBV19 and J usage is TRBJ1-6; D remains unclear. Deletions cut 5 bases from V and 10 bases from J, with 18 bases between. Germline V gene sequence: CDR1 LNHDA, CDR2 SQIVND (reference sequence). This CDR3 comprises 15 residues. CDR3 DNA: TGTGCCAGTAGTCCAGGACGACAACCCAGCTCACCCCTCCACTTT. Protein sequence: CASSPGRQPSSPLHF.

V is TRBV5-8 and J is TRBJ1-5; D unresolved. Germline V gene sequence: CDR1 SGHTS, CDR2 YDEGEE. The CDR3 length is 12 residues. V lost 5 bases to trimming and J lost 8 bases, with 11 bases between them. The DNA for the CDR3 is TGTGCCAGCAGTTTCGACCGGGAGCCCCAGCATTTT. This sequence encodes CASSFDREPQHF.

The chain couples TRBV9 to TRBJ2-3; D might be TRBD1 or TRBD2, each matching 5 bases. CDR1 is SGDLS, CDR2 YYNGEE, per germline. The CDR3 loop spans 15 amino acids. V was shortened by 4 bases and J by 0 bases, with 12 bases between the two germline ends. The DNA of the CDR3 is TGTGCCAGCAGCCCAGGGACCCTAAGCACAGATACGCAGTATTTT. This gives the protein CASSPGTLSTDTQYF.

The J gene is TRBJ1-1, the V gene TRBV19; no clear D. The CDR3 loop spans 13 amino acids. V lost 0 bases and J 4 bases, leaving 6 bases between the germline ends. Germline lookup yields CDR1 LNHDA and CDR2 SQIVND (reference sequence). In nucleotides, the CDR3 is TGTGCCAGTAGTATAGAAGCGGGCACTGAAGCTTTCTTT. This translates into CASSIEAGTEAFF. The variable domain in full, with the rest retrieved from reference TRBV19 and TRBJ1-1, is DGGITQSPKYLFRKEGQNVTLSCEQNLNHDAMYWYRQDPGQGLRLIYYSQIVNDFQKGDIAEGYSVSREKKESFPLTVTSAQKNPTAFYLCASSIEAGTEAFFGQGTRLTVV.

This chain joins TRBV4-1 and TRBJ2-5; D may correspond to TRBD1 or TRBD2 (5 bases each). This CDR3 region has 14 residues. The V end lost 0 bases, the J end lost 7 bases, and 12 bases lay between the germline ends. The germline gives CDR1 MGHRA, CDR2 YSYEKL. CDR3 region: CASSQDLAGGTQYF. CDR3 DNA sequence: TGCGCCAGCAGCCAAGATTTAGCTGGGGGGACCCAGTACTTC.

The chain is built from TRBV7-9 and TRBJ2-1; D is ambiguous. The CDR3 has 14 residues. The V and J ends lost 1 base and 8 bases respectively, with 12 bases between them. Germline V gene lookup returns CDR1 SEHNR and CDR2 FQNEAQ (reference sequence). CDR3 sequence reads: CASSLDLSPYEQFF. CDR3 in DNA: TGTGCCAGCAGCTTAGATTTATCTCCGTATGAGCAGTTCTTC.

This clone was counted only a few times. The chain combines TRBV15 with TRBJ2-2; D could derive from TRBD1 or TRBD2 (5 bases each). This CDR3 comprises 17 residues. V was pared by 0 bases and J by 3 bases, with 14 bases between. Germline lookup yields CDR1 LNHNV and CDR2 YYDKDF (reference sequence). The CDR3 DNA is TGTGCCACCAGCAGAGATTTCGAGGGGCAGGACACCGGGGAGCTGTTTTTT. Translated, it gives CATSRDFEGQDTGELFF.

V gene TRBV7-2 combines with J gene TRBJ1-6; TRBD1 is a possible D gene (5 bases). Germline assignment: CDR1 SGHTA and CDR2 FQGNSA. The V end was cut by 1 base, the J end by 9 bases, with 10 bases between. The CDR3 loop spans 14 amino acids. The CDR3 DNA reads TGTGCCAGCAGCTTAGGAAAGGGGACTTCACCCCTCCACTTT. Translation: CASSLGKGTSPLHF.